The 16 T cell receptor beta chains given below trace back to one sample, sequenced in a study of T-cell reconstitution after alpha-beta-depleted transplantation in children (dated by TCRdb to the mid-2010s). The library was made by PCR. For sequencing, an Illumina HiSeq 2500 was employed. TCR library preparation used molecular barcoding, with unique molecular identifiers applied to normalize quantification of the TCRbeta repertoire. TCRdb reprocessed the public reads (quality trimming at Q25 with fastp, clone calling with MiXCR) and kept in-frame beta chains. One record per CDR3 amino acid sequence lists the most common genes and DNA. The sample table lists some 490,000 distinct CDR3 sequences, approximately 12% of them with a count of one. About 5% of the sample lies in the top ten. The material was PBMCs from the stem cell graft donor, obtained from the stem cell graft. These receptor sequences come from a human donor who donated a stem cell graft to a child with combined immunodeficiency.

This clonotype was seen more than once but under ten times. The chain has TRBV5-6 and TRBJ2-1; D is undetermined. This CDR3 is built from 13 residues. Germline V gene sequence: CDR1 SGHDT, CDR2 YYEEEE. The germline V and J ends were trimmed by 4 bases and 7 bases, with 12 bases remaining between them. The CDR3: CASSTGPFNEQFF. DNA for the CDR3: TGTGCCAGCAGCACGGGTCCTTTTAATGAGCAGTTCTTC.

About this clonotype itself: A junction end diverges from the germline sequence, so it may reflect a read error. The chain carries TRBV20-1 and TRBJ2-1; 10 bases map to TRBD2. Germline lookup yields CDR1 DFQATT and CDR2 SNEGSKA (reference sequence). The CDR3 has 16 amino acids. The CDR3, as DNA: TGCTGTGCTAGAGATCGGCGACTAGCGGGCACGGATGAGCAGTTCTTC. Its translation is CCARDRRLAGTDEQFF.

The chain's CDR3 is CAISESAQGTYEQYF. In DNA, the CDR3 is TGTGCCATCAGTGAGTCGGCACAGGGCACCTACGAGCAGTACTTC. The chain is built from TRBV10-3 and TRBJ2-7; perhaps TRBD1 as D (6 bases). CDR1 ENHRY and CDR2 SYGVKD come from the germline V gene. The CDR3 extends over 15 amino acids. Trimming shortened V by 0 bases and J by 2 bases, and 11 bases separated the two germline ends.

The chain joins TRBV12-3 or TRBV12-4 to TRBJ2-3; D is ambiguous. CDR3 size: 12 residues. Trimming took off 5 bases at V and 9 bases at J, with 12 bases between the two ends. CDR3 protein: CASSPGVITQYF. CDR3 nucleotides: TGTGCCAGCAGTCCGGGTGTTATCACGCAGTATTTT.

The chain links TRBV5-1 to TRBJ1-1; the match to TRBD1 covers 7 bases. The CDR3 is 15 residues long. J was trimmed by 2 bases and V by 4 bases; bases with no gene match: 8. In germline, CDR1 is SGHRS, CDR2 YFSETQ. The CDR3 coding sequence is TGCGCCAGCAGCATCGACAGGGCAATTAACACTGAAGCTTTCTTT. Amino acid sequence: CASSIDRAINTEAFF.

In its sample, this clonotype was seen a few times. The chain combines TRBV9 with TRBJ2-1; D tentatively fits TRBD1 or TRBD2 (5 bases each). V lost 1 base, J lost 8 bases, and 13 bases lay in between. The germline gives CDR1 SGDLS, CDR2 YYNGEE. This CDR3 has 14 residues. The CDR3 nucleotides read TGTGCCAGCAGCGTAACGGGACCACGGGATGAGCAGTTCTTC. Its translation: CASSVTGPRDEQFF. Using reference TRBV9 and TRBJ2-1 for the parts outside the CDR3, the full variable domain is DSGVTQTPKHLITATGQRVTLRCSPRSGDLSVYWYQQSLDQGLQFLIQYYNGEERAKGNILERFSAQQFPDLHSELNLSSLELGDSALYFCASSVTGPRDEQFFGPGTRLTVL.

This clonotype was found many times. The V call is TRBV12-3 or TRBV12-4, the J call TRBJ2-1; no firm D call. The CDR3 has 15 amino acids. V was clipped by 1 base and J by 0 bases, with 7 bases between them. CDR3 in DNA: TGTGCCAGCAGTTTAGGCAGGAGCTCCTACAATGAGCAGTTCTTC. This translates into CASSLGRSSYNEQFF.

This clonotype occurred once. The chain has TRBV15 and TRBJ2-1, with D hard to call. The V gene's germline CDR1 is LNHNV and CDR2 YYDKDF (reference sequence). V was trimmed by 0 bases and J by 5 bases, leaving 8 bases between them. This CDR3 contains 14 residues. CDR3 bases: TGTGCCACCAGCAGAGATCTCTGGGACAATGAGCAGTTCTTC. Its translation is CATSRDLWDNEQFF. Drawing the rest from reference TRBV15 and TRBJ2-1, the complete variable domain is DAMVIQNPRYQVTQFGKPVTLSCSQTLNHNVMYWYQQKSSQAPKLLFHYYDKDFNNEADTPDNFQSRRPNTSFCFLDIRSPGLGDTAMYLCATSRDLWDNEQFFGPGTRLTVL.

In this sample, this clonotype turned up a few times. The chain has TRBV29-1 and TRBJ2-3, with 8 bases that match TRBD2. Germline values: CDR1 SQVTM, CDR2 ANQGSEA. V lost 4 bases, J lost 3 bases, and 9 bases stayed unmatched. The length of the CDR3 is 15 residues. The CDR3 sequence: CSVGKAGVRTDTQYF. The CDR3 bases are TGCAGCGTTGGTAAAGCGGGAGTGCGAACAGATACGCAGTATTTT.

Only a few counts were recorded for this clonotype. The chain combines TRBV9 with TRBJ2-6, with D perhaps TRBD2 (6 bases). Trimming took 0 bases from V and 4 from J, leaving 11 bases between them. The germline V gene encodes CDR1 SGDLS and CDR2 YYNGEE. The CDR3 has 16 amino acids. This chain's CDR3 is CASSVGGGIGANVLTF. Here the CDR3 DNA reads TGTGCCAGCAGCGTAGGAGGAGGGATCGGGGCCAACGTCCTGACTTTC.

This clonotype was counted a few times. V and J are TRBV7-2 and TRBJ2-5, with a weak D call TRBD2 (5 bases). The CDR3 covers 11 residues. Trimming removed 2 bases at V and 9 bases at J, with 7 bases between. CDR1 is SGHTA, CDR2 FQGNSA, per germline. The CDR3 here is CASSLFGAQYF. The DNA of the CDR3 is TGTGCCAGCAGCTTATTCGGGGCCCAGTACTTC.

The gene calls are TRBV7-9 and TRBJ1-2; 11 nucleotides align to TRBD1. The junction had 2 bases not matched to a gene; V was cut back by 5 bases and J by 0 bases. The CDR3 has 15 amino acids. In germline, CDR1 is SEHNR, CDR2 FQNEAQ (reference sequence). The chain's CDR3 is CASSKGQGANYGYTF. CDR3 bases: TGTGCCAGCAGCAAGGGACAGGGGGCTAACTATGGCTACACCTTC.

This clonotype turned up a few times. V and J are TRBV6-5 and TRBJ2-4; 7 bases match TRBD1. Trimming cost V 4 bases and J 1 base; bases outside gene matches: 7. This CDR3 has 16 residues. The germline CDR1 and CDR2 sequences are MNHEY and SVGAGI. CDR3 region: CASSFTGAAAKNIQYF. DNA for the CDR3: TGTGCCAGCAGTTTTACAGGGGCAGCGGCCAAAAACATTCAGTACTTC.

The sample holds many counts of this clonotype. The chain joins TRBV4-1 to TRBJ2-1; D may correspond to TRBD1 or TRBD2 (6 bases each). Germline V gives CDR1 MGHRA, CDR2 YSYEKL. V was cut by 4 bases and J by 0 bases, with 19 bases left in between. The CDR3 is 18 residues long. The CDR3 DNA follows: TGCGCCAGCAGCCCTGACAGGAGGGGAAGGAGCTCCTACAATGAGCAGTTCTTC. This sequence encodes CASSPDRRGRSSYNEQFF.

In this sample, this clonotype turned up a few times. V usage is TRBV18 and J usage is TRBJ2-1; TRBD1 matches at 7 bases. The CDR3 contains 15 residues. The germline V gene encodes CDR1 KGHSH and CDR2 LQKENI. With 8 bases clipped from V and 0 bases from J, the junction kept 7 bases outside the gene matches. CDR3 nucleotides: TGTGCCAGCGAGCAGGGGGAAGGCTCCTACAATGAGCAGTTCTTC. Residues: CASEQGEGSYNEQFF.

The gene calls are TRBV29-1 and TRBJ2-1; 9 nucleotides agree with TRBD1. The V gene end was trimmed by 6 bases and the J gene end by 4 bases; junction bases not matched to a gene: 4. There are 13 residues in the CDR3. Germline loops: CDR1 SQVTM, CDR2 ANQGSEA. CDR3 DNA sequence: TGCAGCGTGCCCGGGACAGGGTACAATGAGCAGTTCTTC. Its translation is CSVPGTGYNEQFF.